A single T cell receptor beta chain is shown here with its context. The source of the sample is a study of T cell changes during pregnancy in multiple sclerosis. This CDR3 comprises 15 residues. The germline V gene encodes CDR1 LNHDA and CDR2 SQIVND (reference sequence). Trimming took 5 bases from V and 0 from J, leaving 10 bases between them. Profiling relied on immunoSEQ multiplex PCR, and the TCRdb table lists in-frame clones only, not all of them. This table has under 100,000 clones, over 90% appearing once. The chain combines TRBV19 with TRBJ2-2, with a possible D match to TRBD2 (6 bases). The input for sequencing was peripheral blood, taken in the third trimester of pregnancy. This TCR was recovered from a female donor with multiple sclerosis, enrolled in a pregnancy study. This chain's CDR3 is CASSWDFANTGELFF. The CDR3 DNA is TGTGCCAGTAGTTGGGACTTCGCGAACACCGGGGAGCTGTTTTTT.